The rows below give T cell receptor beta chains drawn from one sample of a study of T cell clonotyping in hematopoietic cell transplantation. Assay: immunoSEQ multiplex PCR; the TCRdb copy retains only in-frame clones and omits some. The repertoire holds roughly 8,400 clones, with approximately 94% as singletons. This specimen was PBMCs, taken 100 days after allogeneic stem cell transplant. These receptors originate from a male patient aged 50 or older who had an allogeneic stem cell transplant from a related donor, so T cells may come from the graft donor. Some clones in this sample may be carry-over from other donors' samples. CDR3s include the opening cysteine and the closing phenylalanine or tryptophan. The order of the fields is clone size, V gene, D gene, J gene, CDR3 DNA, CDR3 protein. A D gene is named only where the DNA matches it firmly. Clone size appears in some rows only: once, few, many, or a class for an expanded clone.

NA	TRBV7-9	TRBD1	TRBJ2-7	TGTGCCAGCAGCTTAAACAGGGGGCAGAACGAGCAGTACTTC	CASSLNRGQNEQYF
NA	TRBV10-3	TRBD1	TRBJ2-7	TGTGCCATCAGTGACCCGACGGGACAGGGAAGGTCCTACGAGCAGTACTTC	CAISDPTGQGRSYEQYF
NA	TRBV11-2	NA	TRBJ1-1	TGTGCCAGCAGCTTTGGGGTCACTGAAGCTTTCTTT	CASSFGVTEAFF
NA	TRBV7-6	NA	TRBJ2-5	TGTGCCAGCAGCTTAGGATCTCAATCCCAAGAGACCCAGTACTTC	CASSLGSQSQETQYF
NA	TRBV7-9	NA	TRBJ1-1	TGTGCCAGCGTCCGCGGTTGGGGGGCGACCACTGAAGCTTTCTTT	CASVRGWGATTEAFF
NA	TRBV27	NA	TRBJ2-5	TGTGCCAGCAGTTATTATGGTGGCGATCAAGAGACCCAGTACTTC	CASSYYGGDQETQYF
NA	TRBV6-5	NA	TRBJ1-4	TGTGCCAGCAGTTACCGGGGGGCGGCAACTAATGAAAAACTGTTTTTT	CASSYRGAATNEKLFF
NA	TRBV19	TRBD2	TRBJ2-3	TGTGCCAGTAGTCTCAACCCAGCGGGAGCCCAAGATACGCAGTATTTT	CASSLNPAGAQDTQYF
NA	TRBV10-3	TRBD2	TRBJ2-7	TGTGCCATGGGGGGGGCCTACGAGCAGTACTTC	CAMGGAYEQYF
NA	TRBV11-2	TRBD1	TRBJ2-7	TGTGCCAGCAGCTTAGATAGGAGTTCCGGGACAGGGGGCTACGAGCAGTACTTC	CASSLDRSSGTGGYEQYF
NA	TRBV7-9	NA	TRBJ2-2	TGTGCCAGCAGCACCCCGGCCGGGGGGAACACCGGGGAGCTGTTTTTT	CASSTPAGGNTGELFF
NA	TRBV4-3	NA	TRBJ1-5	TGCGCCAGCAGCCAAGATTACGGGGATCAGCCCCAGCATTTT	CASSQDYGDQPQHF
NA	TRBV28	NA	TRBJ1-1	TGTGCCAGCAGTCCGGGGGGGCGGACTGAAGCTTTCTTT	CASSPGGRTEAFF
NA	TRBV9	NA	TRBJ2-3	TGTGCCAGCAGCGCTTGGGACACTAGCACAGATACGCAGTATTTT	CASSAWDTSTDTQYF
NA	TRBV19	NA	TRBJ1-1	TGTGCCAGTAGTACCCTCCGGGCCAACACTGAAGCTTTCTTT	CASSTLRANTEAFF
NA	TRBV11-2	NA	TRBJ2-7	TGTGCCAGCAGCTTGGGCACCGTCTACGAGCAGTACTTC	CASSLGTVYEQYF
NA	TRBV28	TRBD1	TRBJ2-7	TGTGCCAGCAGCCGGGACAGATCCTACGAGCAGTACTTC	CASSRDRSYEQYF
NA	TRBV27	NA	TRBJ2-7	TGTGCCAGCAGTTTATCGTCCAGATCCTACGAGCAGTACTTC	CASSLSSRSYEQYF
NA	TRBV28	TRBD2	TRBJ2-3	TGTGCCAGCAGTCTCTTTAGCGGGGGGGCTCAAGGTACGCAGTATTTT	CASSLFSGGAQGTQYF
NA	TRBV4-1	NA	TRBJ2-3	TGCGCCAGCAGCCAAGAGACCTACACAGATACGCAGTATTTT	CASSQETYTDTQYF
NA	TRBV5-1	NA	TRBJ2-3	TGCGCCAGCACCCCAGGGGCTAGCACAGATACGCAGTATTTT	CASTPGASTDTQYF
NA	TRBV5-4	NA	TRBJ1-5	TGTGCCAGCAGCATACTGCCCGGCGGCAATCAGCCCCAGCATTTT	CASSILPGGNQPQHF
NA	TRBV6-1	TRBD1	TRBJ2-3	TGTGCCAGCACCCCAGGACAGGATACAGATACGCAGTATTTT	CASTPGQDTDTQYF
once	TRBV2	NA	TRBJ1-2	TGTGCCAGCAGCCGACAGACCTATGGCTACACCTTC	CASSRQTYGYTF
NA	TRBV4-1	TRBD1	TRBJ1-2	TGCGCCAGCAGCCACGCTACAACTCGACAGGGTGGCTATGGCTACACCTTC	CASSHATTRQGGYGYTF
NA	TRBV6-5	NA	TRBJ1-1	TGTGCCAGCTTCCGCGGCACTGAAGCTTTCTTT	CASFRGTEAFF
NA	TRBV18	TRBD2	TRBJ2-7	TGTGCCAGCTCCGGCCGGGGGGCCTACGAGCAGTACTTC	CASSGRGAYEQYF
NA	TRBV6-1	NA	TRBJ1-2	TGTGCCAGCAGTGAACGGCAGGGATTGGATGGCTACACCTTC	CASSERQGLDGYTF
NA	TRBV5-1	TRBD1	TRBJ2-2	TGCGCCAGCAGCTTCGGGACAGCCTCCACCGGGGAGCTGTTTTTT	CASSFGTASTGELFF
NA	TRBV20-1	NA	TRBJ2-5	TGCAGTGCTGATAAAGAGACCCAGTACTTC	CSADKETQYF
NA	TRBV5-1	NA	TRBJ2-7	TGCGCCAGCAGCTTGTCAGGAGTAACCCACGAGCAGTACTTC	CASSLSGVTHEQYF
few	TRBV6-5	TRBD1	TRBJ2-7	TGTGCCAGCAGTCCCGGACAGGGCTCCTACGAGCAGTACTTC	CASSPGQGSYEQYF
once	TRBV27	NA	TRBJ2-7	TGTGCCGTGGCGGTCGGGGAGTCCTACGAGCAGTACTTC	CAVAVGESYEQYF
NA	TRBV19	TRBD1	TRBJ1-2	TGTGCCAGCACCCGGGACAGGGGGTTTGGCTACACCTTC	CASTRDRGFGYTF
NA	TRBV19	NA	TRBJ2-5	TGTGCCAGTAGTTGGATCCTCCAAGAGACCCAGTACTTC	CASSWILQETQYF
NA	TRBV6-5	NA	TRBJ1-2	TGTGCCAGCAGCCATAACTATGATGGCTACACCTTC	CASSHNYDGYTF